The 12 T cell receptor beta chains below come from one sample, sequenced in a study of blood T cell repertoires in COVID-19. Only in-frame clones appear in the TCRdb table, and some are missing; sequencing was by immunoSEQ multiplex PCR. The sample records 120,000 or so clones, around 87% being singletons. The sequenced sample consisted of peripheral blood. All receptors come from a middle-aged man with acute or convalescent COVID-19.

The V and J genes are TRBV2 and TRBJ1-1; 7 nucleotides agree with TRBD1. Per the germline V gene, CDR1 is SNHLY and CDR2 is FYNNEI. This CDR3 is 13 amino acids long. Trimming cost V 6 bases and J 3 bases; bases outside gene matches: 4. CDR3 coding DNA: TGTGCCAGCAGAGACAGGGTATACACTGAAGCTTTCTTT. Its protein is CASRDRVYTEAFF.

This clone showed up just once. The gene calls are TRBV5-5 and TRBJ1-2; possible D gene TRBD1, 5 bases. Trimming took off 3 bases at V and 4 bases at J, with 13 bases between the two ends. The CDR3 totals 14 residues. Germline CDR1 reads SGHKS; CDR2 reads YYEKEE (reference sequence). The CDR3 protein is CASSSLVRVYGYTF. The CDR3 nucleotides read TGTGCCAGCAGCTCTTTAGTCAGGGTCTATGGCTACACCTTC.

The chain links TRBV30 to TRBJ1-4; TRBD1 might be the D (6 bases). Germline CDR1 and CDR2: GTSNPN and SVGIG (reference sequence). V was cut by 3 bases and J by 6 bases, with 14 bases left in between. The CDR3 extends over 14 amino acids. The CDR3 region has the DNA TGTGCCTGGAGATGGAAGGGGGTCGATGAAAAACTGTTTTTT. This encodes CAWRWKGVDEKLFF.

The V gene is TRBV19, the J gene TRBJ1-4, with 9 bases fitting TRBD1. This CDR3 has 16 residues. V trimming: 3 bases; J trimming: 7 bases; junction bases outside the gene matches: 9. The germline V gene has CDR1 LNHDA and CDR2 SQIVND (reference sequence). The CDR3, as DNA: TGTGCCAGTAGTATGTCCACAGGGGGCAACAGTGAAAAACTGTTTTTT. Encoded protein: CASSMSTGGNSEKLFF.

This clone was counted ten times or more. The V call is TRBV4-3, the J call TRBJ2-2; 16 bases map to TRBD2. Looked up from germline, CDR1 is LGHNA and CDR2 is YSLEER. This CDR3 is 17 amino acids long. Losses at the gene ends were 4 bases for V and 4 bases for J; bases not matched to a gene: 3. CDR3 bases: TGCGCCAGCAGCCCGGGACTAGCGGGAGGGGGCACCGGGGAGCTGTTTTTT. This sequence encodes CASSPGLAGGGTGELFF.

The chain joins TRBV10-3 to TRBJ2-7; 7 nucleotides line up with TRBD2. The CDR3 is 13 residues long. Germline lookup yields CDR1 ENHRY and CDR2 SYGVKD. With V trimmed by 4 bases and J by 2 bases, 2 bases remained unmatched. As DNA, the CDR3 is TGTGCCATCAGTGGCGGGAGCCCCTACGAGCAGTACTTC. It encodes CAISGGSPYEQYF.

The rearrangement joins TRBV29-1 to TRBJ1-4, with D possibly TRBD1 on 5 matching bases. Germline CDR1 reads SQVTM; CDR2 reads ANQGSEA. Trimming pared 1 base from V and 8 bases from J, leaving 23 bases between. This CDR3 is built from 17 residues. The CDR3 protein is CSVEVSGGFDLREKLFF. The CDR3, as DNA: TGCAGCGTTGAAGTATCGGGGGGGTTCGACCTTCGGGAAAAACTGTTTTTT.

CDR3 protein: CAWSRGSGNTIYF. The CDR3 DNA follows: TGTGCCTGGAGTCGGGGGTCTGGAAACACCATATATTTT. This chain joins TRBV30 and TRBJ1-3; D is perhaps TRBD1 (5 bases). V shed 2 bases and J shed 1 base, with 6 bases lying between them. This CDR3 region has 13 residues. Looked up from germline, CDR1 is GTSNPN and CDR2 is SVGIG (reference sequence). Based on the CDR3 plus reference TRBV30 and TRBJ1-3, the full variable domain is SQTIHQWPATLVQPVGSPLSLECTVEGTSNPNLYWYRQAAGRGLQLLFYSVGIGQISSEVPQNLSASRPQDRQFILSSKKLLLSDSGFYLCAWSRGSGNTIYFGEGSWLTVV.

The V call is TRBV3-1 (or the pseudogene TRBV3-2), the J call TRBJ2-1; TRBD2 matches 9 bases. The CDR3 is 16 residues long. Germline V gene data show CDR1 as LGHDT and CDR2 as YNNKEL (reference sequence). The V segment lost 0 bases and the J segment 5 bases; nucleotides outside the gene matches: 5. Written as DNA, the CDR3 is TGTGCCAGCAGCCAAGATCGGACTAGCGTCAACAATGAGCAGTTCTTC. Translated: CASSQDRTSVNNEQFF.

The CDR3 reads CASSTGQGYEKLFF. The CDR3 region has the DNA TGTGCCAGTAGTACTGGACAGGGGTACGAAAAACTGTTTTTT. This chain joins TRBV19 and TRBJ1-4; 9 positions match TRBD1. Trimming took 4 bases from V and 8 from J; bases not matched to a gene: 5. Germline V gene lookup returns CDR1 LNHDA and CDR2 SQIVND (reference sequence). The length of the CDR3 is 14 residues.

The chain uses TRBV6-2 or TRBV6-3 and TRBJ2-1, with TRBD2 identical over 7 bases. The germline gives CDR1 MNHEY, CDR2 SVGEGT. J gave up 0 bases and V 5 bases, and 7 bases lay outside the gene matches. The CDR3 totals 16 residues. The CDR3 region is CASSRLAPSSYNEQFF. DNA for the CDR3: TGTGCCAGCAGTCGACTAGCCCCAAGCTCCTACAATGAGCAGTTCTTC.

The chain carries TRBV6-4 and TRBJ2-1; D gene ambiguous. V was shortened by 8 bases and J by 2 bases, with 13 bases between the two germline ends. The CDR3 runs 14 residues. From germline, CDR1 is MRHNA and CDR2 SNTAGT. CDR3 amino acids: CASSFSSAYNEQFF. The CDR3 DNA is TGTGCCAGCTCATTTTCCTCAGCCTACAATGAGCAGTTCTTC.